Presented here are 26 T cell receptor beta chains from one specimen sequenced in a study of blood T cell repertoires in COVID-19. The data were produced by immunoSEQ multiplex PCR, yet TCRdb's version contains in-frame clones alone and is incomplete. The table has about 27,000 clones, about four fifths seen once. The sample consisted of peripheral blood. All receptors derive from a man between 65 and 85 years old with acute or convalescent COVID-19.

The chain joins TRBV6-1 to TRBJ1-5, with TRBD1 matching over 8 bases. V was clipped by 3 bases and J by 2 bases; unmatched bases: 9. This CDR3 has 17 residues. Germline V CDR1 and CDR2: MNHNS, SASEGT. The CDR3 protein is CASSDPGQGHGNQPQHF. In DNA form, the CDR3 reads TGTGCCAGCAGTGACCCCGGACAGGGTCACGGCAATCAGCCCCAGCATTTT.

This clone was seen a few times. The chain uses TRBV5-4 and TRBJ1-4, with D perhaps matching TRBD1 (6 bases). The germline CDR1 and CDR2 sequences are SGHNT and YYREEE (reference sequence). This CDR3 is built from 15 residues. Trimming pared 0 bases from V and 7 bases from J, leaving 13 bases between. The CDR3 sequence is CASSLADSQGEKLFF. The CDR3 DNA sequence: TGTGCCAGCAGCTTGGCGGACAGCCAGGGTGAAAAACTGTTTTTT.

The gene calls are TRBV6-5 and TRBJ2-5; D gene uncertain. The germline CDR1 and CDR2 sequences are MNHEY and SVGAGI. V lost 5 bases and J lost 2, with 6 bases in between. CDR3 length: 12 amino acids. DNA for the CDR3: TGTGCCAGCAGTCCCGGGCAAGAGACCCAGTACTTC. Translation: CASSPGQETQYF.

Note on this clone: This specimen includes other DNA sequences encoding the same CDR3. The chain recombines TRBV15 with TRBJ2-7, with D uncertain. This CDR3 has 13 residues. Looked up from germline, CDR1 is LNHNV and CDR2 is YYDKDF (reference sequence). V was pared by 0 bases and J by 2 bases, with 5 bases between. CDR3 in DNA: TGTGCCACCAGCAGAGACCCCACCTACGAGCAGTACTTC. This sequence encodes CATSRDPTYEQYF.

The V call is TRBV12-3 or TRBV12-4, the J call TRBJ1-2; 7 nucleotides match TRBD1. The CDR3 totals 13 residues. V shed 11 bases and J 2 bases; nucleotides not matched to a gene: 8. CDR3 sequence: CASRTGVNYGYTF. The CDR3 DNA sequence: TGTGCCTCCCGGACAGGAGTAAACTATGGCTACACCTTC.

The gene calls are TRBV5-1 and TRBJ2-7; no definite D call. The germline gives CDR1 SGHRS, CDR2 YFSETQ. This CDR3 comprises 11 residues. V gave up 5 bases and J gave up 5 bases, with 8 bases separating them. In nucleotides, the CDR3 is TGCGCCAGCAGAAAGGCGGACGAGCAGTACTTC. Encoded protein: CASRKADEQYF. Together with reference TRBV5-1 and TRBJ2-7, the CDR3 gives the full variable domain: KAGVTQTPRYLIKTRGQQVTLSCSPISGHRSVSWYQQTPGQGLQFLFEYFSETQRNKGNFPGRFSGRQFSNSRSEMNVSTLELGDSALYLCASRKADEQYFGPGTRLTVT.

The chain carries TRBV18 and TRBJ1-5; D may be TRBD1 (6 bases). The V and J ends lost 6 bases and 0 bases respectively, with 15 bases between them. The CDR3 spans 16 residues. Germline CDR1 reads KGHSH; CDR2 reads LQKENI. The DNA for the CDR3 is TGTGCCAGCTCCCAGGGGCCACCGTATAGCAATCAGCCCCAGCATTTT. It specifies CASSQGPPYSNQPQHF.

The chain has TRBV10-3 and TRBJ2-2; unclear D gene. From germline, CDR1 is ENHRY and CDR2 SYGVKD. The V end lost 7 bases, the J end lost 5 bases, and 11 bases lay between the germline ends. There are 13 residues in the CDR3. The CDR3 bases are TGTGCCATCAAAAGAGGAGAGACCGGGGAGCTGTTTTTT. Amino acid sequence: CAIKRGETGELFF.

The rearrangement links TRBV9 to TRBJ2-1; D is perhaps TRBD2 (5 bases). Trimming removed 0 bases from V and 7 bases from J, with 11 bases in between. CDR1 and CDR2 (germline): SGDLS, YYNGEE. The CDR3 spans 14 residues. In DNA, the CDR3 is TGTGCCAGCAGCGTAGCTGCTAGCAGTAATGAGCAGTTCTTC. Its protein is CASSVAASSNEQFF.

This clone was observed once. V and J are TRBV9 and TRBJ1-6, with a weak D call TRBD1 (5 bases). Germline V gene lookup returns CDR1 SGDLS and CDR2 YYNGEE. The V end was cut by 4 bases, the J end by 8 bases, with 25 bases between. The CDR3 consists of 18 residues. The CDR3: CASSPLGGSGGGDSPLHF. CDR3 nucleotide sequence: TGTGCCAGCAGCCCACTTGGGGGATCAGGAGGAGGGGATTCACCCCTCCACTTT.

This sequence joins TRBV9 and TRBJ2-2; no reliable D call. Deletions cut 3 bases from V and 6 bases from J, with 9 bases between. The CDR3 is 13 amino acids. Germline V gene lookup returns CDR1 SGDLS and CDR2 YYNGEE. The CDR3 coding sequence is TGTGCCAGCAGCGGTACTCAGGCCGGGGAGCTGTTTTTT. This gives the protein CASSGTQAGELFF.

This clone was detected once. The chain is built from TRBV9 and TRBJ2-7, with D possibly being TRBD2 (6 bases). The germline V and J ends were trimmed by 0 bases and 1 base, with 11 bases remaining between them. This CDR3 has 15 amino acids. Per germline, CDR1 SGDLS and CDR2 YYNGEE. Here the CDR3 reads CASSVGGGTSYEQYF. The CDR3 bases are TGTGCCAGCAGCGTAGGGGGAGGAACTTCCTACGAGCAGTACTTC. Full variable domain (missing parts from reference TRBV9 and TRBJ2-7): DSGVTQTPKHLITATGQRVTLRCSPRSGDLSVYWYQQSLDQGLQFLIQYYNGEERAKGNILERFSAQQFPDLHSELNLSSLELGDSALYFCASSVGGGTSYEQYFGPGTRLTVT.

This chain links TRBV11-2 with TRBJ1-4; the D is unclear. The CDR3 is 15 amino acids. CDR1 SGHAT and CDR2 FQNNGV come from the germline V gene. V lost 4 bases and J lost 6, with 15 bases in between. The CDR3 DNA reads TGTGCCAGCAGCTCCCCCACGGGGTCCTATGAAAAACTGTTTTTT. It yields the protein CASSSPTGSYEKLFF. The variable domain in full, completed from reference TRBV11-2 and TRBJ1-4, reads EAGVAQSPRYKIIEKRQSVAFWCNPISGHATLYWYQQILGQGPKLLIQFQNNGVVDDSQLPKDRFSAERLKGVDSTLKIQPAKLEDSAVYLCASSSPTGSYEKLFFGSGTQLSVL.

This clone has only a few counts. This chain connects TRBV28 to TRBJ1-2; TRBD1 agrees at 8 bases. The J segment lost 8 bases and the V segment lost 5 bases, leaving 16 bases of the junction unmatched. In germline, CDR1 is MDHEN, CDR2 SYDVKM. This CDR3 has 16 amino acids. The chain's CDR3 is CASSGLEQGEIWGYTF. The CDR3 DNA reads as TGTGCCAGCAGTGGATTGGAACAGGGGGAAATCTGGGGCTACACCTTC.

This clone showed up just a few times. The chain recombines TRBV10-3 with TRBJ2-1; D remains ambiguous. The CDR3 totals 16 residues. Trimming left V 3 bases short and J 0 bases short, with 12 bases between. Germline CDR1 and CDR2: ENHRY and SYGVKD. This CDR3 reads CAISDPVRSSYNEQFF. CDR3 nucleotides: TGTGCCATCAGTGACCCGGTCCGGAGCTCCTACAATGAGCAGTTCTTC.

The CDR3 loop is CASSQDDAQGSYEQYF. DNA for the CDR3: TGTGCCAGCAGCCAAGACGACGCACAGGGATCCTACGAGCAGTACTTC. The chain combines TRBV3-1 (or the pseudogene TRBV3-2) with TRBJ2-7; D perhaps matches TRBD1 (6 bases). The CDR3 totals 16 residues. Germline CDR1 and CDR2: LGHDT and YNNKEL (reference sequence). V was shortened by 0 bases and J by 1 base, with 13 bases between the two germline ends.

The gene calls are TRBV15 and TRBJ2-7; perhaps TRBD1 as D (5 bases). Trimming removed 4 bases from V and 5 bases from J, with 18 bases in between. The CDR3 has 15 amino acids. Germline CDR1 LNHNV, CDR2 YYDKDF (reference sequence). The CDR3 region has the DNA TGTGCCACCAGCACGCGGCGGTCAACAGGCCACGAGCAGTACTTC. It is translated as CATSTRRSTGHEQYF. Using reference TRBV15 and TRBJ2-7 for the parts outside the CDR3, the full variable domain is DAMVIQNPRYQVTQFGKPVTLSCSQTLNHNVMYWYQQKSSQAPKLLFHYYDKDFNNEADTPDNFQSRRPNTSFCFLDIRSPGLGDTAMYLCATSTRRSTGHEQYFGPGTRLTVT.

This chain links TRBV6-6 with TRBJ1-5; TRBD1 is a possible D gene (5 bases). The V end lost 2 bases, the J end lost 7 bases, and 18 bases lay between the germline ends. The CDR3 totals 16 residues. CDR1 MNHNY and CDR2 SVGAGI come from the germline V gene (reference sequence). The chain's CDR3 is CASSYPAGGRGQPQHF. Written as DNA, the CDR3 is TGTGCCAGCAGTTACCCGGCGGGGGGGAGGGGACAGCCCCAGCATTTT.

This clone was picked up a small number of times. The rearrangement links TRBV7-8 to TRBJ1-2; D remains ambiguous. This CDR3 comprises 13 residues. Germline-derived CDR1 and CDR2 are SGHVS and FQNEAQ. The V gene lost 6 bases and the J gene lost 4 bases, with 12 bases spanning the gap. DNA for the CDR3: TGTGCCAGCAGTCCAGGTGGAGGCTATGGCTACACCTTC. As protein: CASSPGGGYGYTF.

The chain carries TRBV5-4 and TRBJ1-3; the D gene is possibly TRBD1 (6 bases). This CDR3 region has 14 residues. Trimming stripped 1 base from V and 6 bases from J, with 11 bases between. Looked up from germline, CDR1 is SGHNT and CDR2 is YYREEE (reference sequence). DNA of the CDR3: TGTGCCAGCAGCTTGTCGGCAGGGGCAAACACCATATATTTT. Amino acid sequence: CASSLSAGANTIYF.

The table lists this clone with a few counts. The chain carries TRBV7-2 and TRBJ2-2; 8 bases are shared with TRBD2. CDR3 size: 15 residues. Germline lookup yields CDR1 SGHTA and CDR2 FQGNSA. V was clipped by 5 bases and J by 6 bases; unmatched bases: 8. This chain's CDR3 is CASSASGGPAGELFF. The CDR3 DNA sequence: TGTGCCAGCAGCGCTTCGGGAGGGCCGGCCGGGGAGCTGTTTTTT.

The chain has TRBV28 and TRBJ1-4; possible D gene TRBD1, 5 bases. The CDR3 consists of 16 residues. V gave up 4 bases and J gave up 2 bases, with 14 bases separating them. CDR1 is MDHEN, CDR2 SYDVKM, per germline. The CDR3 nucleotides are TGTGCCAGCAGTTCCCCGAGTGCAGGGACTAATGAAAAACTGTTTTTT. This gives the protein CASSSPSAGTNEKLFF.

The chain couples TRBV5-1 to TRBJ2-1; D is possibly TRBD2 (6 bases). The CDR3 is 16 residues long. CDR1 and CDR2 (germline): SGHRS, YFSETQ. V lost 0 bases and J 0 bases, leaving 10 bases between the germline ends. The CDR3 DNA reads as TGCGCCAGCAGCTTGGGGGACGGGAGCTCCTACAATGAGCAGTTCTTC. Translation: CASSLGDGSSYNEQFF.

This clone was picked up a small number of times. A junction end diverges from the germline sequence, so it may reflect a read error. The chain carries TRBV11-2 and TRBJ2-7, with TRBD2 matching 10 bases. Germline V gene sequence: CDR1 SGHAT, CDR2 FQNNGV. The CDR3 loop spans 15 amino acids. The CDR3 spells CASSQTSGTSHEQYF. CDR3 coding DNA: TGTGCCAGCAGTCAAACTAGCGGGACCTCCCACGAGCAGTACTTC.

J is TRBJ2-7 and V is TRBV28; D possibly corresponds to TRBD2 (7 bases). V was trimmed by 6 bases and J by 4 bases, leaving 19 bases between them. Germline loops: CDR1 MDHEN, CDR2 SYDVKM. This CDR3 region has 15 residues. The CDR3 DNA is TGTGCCAGCAGCTCACAGGGCCGGGAGGTTTACGAGCAGTACTTC. Translation: CASSSQGREVYEQYF.

The chain couples TRBV2 to TRBJ1-5, with 7 bases aligning to TRBD1. V lost 6 bases, J lost 7 bases, and 6 bases stayed unmatched. The CDR3 is 13 amino acids. Germline assignment: CDR1 SNHLY and CDR2 FYNNEI. This CDR3 reads CASRGTVEQPQHF. CDR3 nucleotide sequence: TGTGCCAGCAGGGGGACAGTTGAACAGCCCCAGCATTTT.